Following are 15 T cell receptor beta chains from one sample sequenced in a study of T-cell memory formation after mild COVID-19. TCRdb re-called the 5' RACE reads through MiXCR, storing one row per CDR3 protein. The table records 300,000 to 400,000 distinct CDR3 sequences, less than 20% of them present only once. Sequences were obtained from PBMCs or a T cell subset sorted from them (not recorded which). These receptors all stem from a man between 18 and 35 years old who had mild COVID-19 (a few samples of this study predate the infection). Cell type and time point are not known.

In its sample, this clonotype was seen once. The genes are TRBV20-1 and TRBJ1-5; D is perhaps TRBD1 (6 bases). Germline assignment: CDR1 DFQATT and CDR2 SNEGSKA (reference sequence). Trimming removed 1 base at V and 2 bases at J, with 15 bases between. CDR3 length equals 16 residues. CDR3 region: CSARVGGGLGNQPQHF. DNA of the CDR3: TGCAGTGCTAGAGTGGGTGGGGGGCTTGGCAATCAGCCCCAGCATTTT.

This clonotype was found a few times. The rearrangement joins TRBV4-3 to TRBJ1-2; no clear D gene. Germline CDR1 is LGHNA and CDR2 is YSLEER. The ends were cut back, 0 bases at V and 4 bases at J, with 12 bases in the middle. The CDR3 spans 15 residues. CDR3 sequence reads: CASSQDMEWGYGYTF. The CDR3 DNA reads as TGCGCCAGCAGCCAAGATATGGAATGGGGCTATGGCTACACCTTC.

This clonotype was recorded a few times. The rearrangement joins TRBV7-2 to TRBJ2-5, with D possibly matching TRBD2 (6 bases). V lost 2 bases, J lost 1 base, and 14 bases lay in between. CDR3 length equals 16 residues. Germline V gene sequence: CDR1 SGHTA, CDR2 FQGNSA. The CDR3 sequence: CASSLSRRGAQETQYF. In DNA form, the CDR3 reads TGTGCCAGCAGCTTATCGAGGCGGGGAGCCCAAGAGACCCAGTACTTC.

This clonotype appeared a few times. The V call is TRBV5-1, the J call TRBJ2-7; D is possibly TRBD1 or TRBD2 (5 bases each). This CDR3 has 13 amino acids. Trimming shortened V by 4 bases and J by 3 bases, and 11 bases separated the two germline ends. Per the germline V gene, CDR1 is SGHRS and CDR2 is YFSETQ. Written as DNA, the CDR3 is TGCGCCAGCAGCCCCATTGGGGGCTACGAGCAGTACGTC. Translating gives CASSPIGGYEQYV.

In this sample, this clonotype turned up many times. The chain couples TRBV4-3 to TRBJ2-3; D unclear. Trimming removed 1 base at V and 7 bases at J, with 15 bases between. The CDR3 has 15 residues. CDR1 is LGHNA, CDR2 YSLEER, per germline. CDR3 bases: TGCGCCAGCAGCCAAGTCCTCCAGAGAGGAAATACGCAGTATTTT. Residues: CASSQVLQRGNTQYF.

The chain has TRBV5-1 and TRBJ2-3, with D tentatively TRBD2 (5 bases). Between the trimmed V and J ends, which lost 0 bases and 4 bases, there was a span of 12 bases. Germline assignment: CDR1 SGHRS and CDR2 YFSETQ. CDR3 length: 15 amino acids. The CDR3 here is CASSLGLQRADTQYF. CDR3 DNA sequence: TGCGCCAGCAGCTTGGGACTACAGAGGGCAGATACGCAGTATTTT.

Written as DNA, the CDR3 is TGCAGTGCTCGAGGATGGACTAGCGGGGGTGGCACAGATACGCAGTATTTT. The encoded protein is CSARGWTSGGGTDTQYF. The rearrangement joins TRBV20-1 to TRBJ2-3; 13 nucleotides match TRBD2. Per germline, CDR1 DFQATT and CDR2 SNEGSKA (reference sequence). Unmatched junction bases numbered 9, after V lost 5 bases and J lost 1 base. The CDR3 extends over 17 amino acids.

This clonotype occurred once. V gene TRBV5-1 combines with J gene TRBJ2-7, with 8 bases aligning to TRBD1. Germline V gene data show CDR1 as SGHRS and CDR2 as YFSETQ. V gave up 7 bases and J gave up 0 bases; unmatched junction bases: 9. This CDR3 has 15 amino acids. The CDR3 loop reads CASDPGQGSSYEQYF. In nucleotides, the CDR3 is TGCGCCAGCGACCCCGGACAGGGAAGCTCCTACGAGCAGTACTTC. The full variable domain, completed using reference TRBV5-1 and TRBJ2-7, is KAGVTQTPRYLIKTRGQQVTLSCSPISGHRSVSWYQQTPGQGLQFLFEYFSETQRNKGNFPGRFSGRQFSNSRSEMNVSTLELGDSALYLCASDPGQGSSYEQYFGPGTRLTVT.

This clonotype was seen more than once but under ten times. This rearrangement joins TRBV29-1 to TRBJ1-2, with 8 bases identical to TRBD1. This CDR3 comprises 12 residues. In germline, CDR1 is SQVTM, CDR2 ANQGSEA. J gave up 5 bases and V 4 bases, and 3 bases lay outside the gene matches. The CDR3 spells CSVVNRGYGYTF. The CDR3 region has the DNA TGCAGCGTTGTTAACAGGGGGTATGGCTACACCTTC.

This clonotype was counted between two and nine times. This chain uses TRBV10-3 with TRBJ1-4; unclear D gene. Per the germline V gene, CDR1 is ENHRY and CDR2 is SYGVKD. The CDR3 spans 14 residues. V was cut by 3 bases and J by 7 bases, with 12 bases left in between. CDR3 coding DNA: TGTGCCATCAGTGACCGCGGCACGATTGAAAAACTGTTTTTT. Translation gives CAISDRGTIEKLFF.

The chain carries TRBV29-1 and TRBJ2-1, with D possibly TRBD1 on 5 matching bases. Trimming removed 7 bases at V and 7 bases at J, with 17 bases between. The CDR3 covers 13 residues. Germline lookup yields CDR1 SQVTM and CDR2 ANQGSEA. CDR3 in amino acids: CSAAKGRGNEQFF. The DNA for the CDR3 is TGCAGCGCCGCGAAGGGGCGTGGGAATGAGCAGTTCTTC.

This clonotype was counted a few times. V usage is TRBV9 and J usage is TRBJ2-7, with D unresolved. The CDR3 covers 15 residues. Germline loops: CDR1 SGDLS, CDR2 YYNGEE. The V gene lost 0 bases and the J gene lost 0 bases, with 10 bases spanning the gap. The CDR3 loop is CASSVGIASSYEQYF. Written as DNA, the CDR3 is TGTGCCAGCAGCGTAGGAATCGCAAGCTCCTACGAGCAGTACTTC.

This chain connects TRBV28 to TRBJ2-2; D is uncertain. Trimming shortened V by 6 bases and J by 6 bases, and 8 bases separated the two germline ends. This CDR3 is 12 amino acids long. Germline lookup yields CDR1 MDHEN and CDR2 SYDVKM. CDR3 sequence: CASRVLAGELFF. In DNA, the CDR3 is TGTGCCAGCAGGGTCCTGGCCGGGGAGCTGTTTTTT.

This clonotype was seen more than once but under ten times. The chain recombines TRBV7-2 with TRBJ1-1, with D maybe TRBD1 (5 bases). Per germline, CDR1 SGHTA and CDR2 FQGNSA. V was cut by 8 bases and J by 11 bases, with 21 bases left in between. The CDR3 length is 13 residues. Written as DNA, the CDR3 is TGTGCCAGCTTAGGCAGGGTGGGCTGGATGGCTTTCTTT. It encodes CASLGRVGWMAFF.

In this sample, this clonotype turned up a few times. V and J are TRBV7-9 and TRBJ2-3; 7 nucleotides line up with TRBD1. Germline loops: CDR1 SEHNR, CDR2 FQNEAQ (reference sequence). J lost 5 bases, V lost 5 bases, and 4 bases had no gene match. This CDR3 region has 13 residues. The CDR3 protein is CASSLQGRDTQYF. In DNA form, the CDR3 reads TGTGCCAGCAGCCTACAGGGGCGAGATACGCAGTATTTT.